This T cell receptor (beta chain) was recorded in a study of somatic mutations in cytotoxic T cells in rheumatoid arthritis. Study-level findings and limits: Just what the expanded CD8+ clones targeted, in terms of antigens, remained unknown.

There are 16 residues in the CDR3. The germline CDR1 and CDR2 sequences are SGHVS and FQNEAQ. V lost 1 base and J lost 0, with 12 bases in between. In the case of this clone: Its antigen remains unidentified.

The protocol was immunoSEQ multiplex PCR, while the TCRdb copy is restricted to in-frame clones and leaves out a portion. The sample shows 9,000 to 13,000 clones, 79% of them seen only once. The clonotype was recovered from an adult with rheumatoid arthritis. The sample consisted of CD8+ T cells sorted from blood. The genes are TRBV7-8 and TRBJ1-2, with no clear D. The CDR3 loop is CASSLVKDGANYGYTF. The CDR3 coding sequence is TGTGCCAGCAGCTTAGTCAAAGATGGAGCTAACTATGGCTACACCTTC.